Each of the 13 T cell receptor beta chains below was sequenced from the same sample in a study of blood T cells in healthy people across ages. Next came a second PCR, run for 7 to 11 cycles, which used a sample-barcoded 5' primer along with a J-beta primer mix. TCRdb processed the 5' RACE reads anew with MiXCR; each CDR3 protein has one entry. The repertoire holds 1 million or so distinct CDR3 sequences, with 20% to 25% as singletons. In addition, the sample was reused for a study of T cells of mothers and their children.

The sequencing input was blood. The origin of the receptors is a girl under 10 years old in good health.

V gene TRBV2 combines with J gene TRBJ2-1; D perhaps matches TRBD1 (6 bases). CDR3 length equals 14 residues. V lost 8 bases to trimming and J lost 5 bases, with 16 bases between them. Germline V gene lookup returns CDR1 SNHLY and CDR2 FYNNEI. In DNA, the CDR3 is TGTGCCAGCGTCACTGGGGGCTTACACAATGAGCAGTTCTTC. This encodes CASVTGGLHNEQFF.

This clonotype was observed a handful of times. This sequence joins TRBV4-1 and TRBJ2-2; D is unresolved. This CDR3 is 14 amino acids long. Between the trimmed V and J ends, which lost 1 base and 5 bases, there was a span of 8 bases. Germline values: CDR1 MGHRA, CDR2 YSYEKL. The CDR3 loop is CASSQGWGTGELFF. In DNA form, the CDR3 reads TGCGCCAGCAGCCAAGGTTGGGGAACCGGGGAGCTGTTTTTT.

This clonotype was observed a few times. The V and J genes are TRBV29-1 and TRBJ2-7; 10 nucleotides match TRBD2. The V and J ends lost 6 bases and 4 bases, in that order; junction bases with no gene match: 6. Germline V gives CDR1 SQVTM, CDR2 ANQGSEA. This CDR3 comprises 13 residues. The CDR3 coding sequence is TGCAGCGTACTAGCGGGAAGGGGATACGAGCAGTACTTC. Translating it yields CSVLAGRGYEQYF.

This chain joins TRBV28 and TRBJ2-7, with 14 positions matching TRBD2. Trimming removed 5 bases from V and 0 bases from J; junction bases left unmatched: 9. The germline gives CDR1 MDHEN, CDR2 SYDVKM. CDR3 size: 18 residues. Here the CDR3 reads CASSPEGLAGASSYEQYF. The CDR3 DNA follows: TGTGCCAGCAGTCCCGAGGGACTAGCGGGGGCTAGCTCCTACGAGCAGTACTTC.

This chain uses TRBV12-5 with TRBJ1-1; no reliable D call. This CDR3 contains 13 residues. The germline V and J ends were trimmed by 0 bases and 0 bases, with 2 bases remaining between them. The germline V gene encodes CDR1 LGHNT and CDR2 FRNRAP. CDR3: CASGLVLNTEAFF. In DNA, the CDR3 is TGTGCTAGTGGTTTGGTACTGAACACTGAAGCTTTCTTT.

The genes are TRBV24-1 and TRBJ2-2, with 9 bases fitting TRBD2. The CDR3 length is 17 residues. Germline V CDR1 and CDR2: KGHDR, SFDVKD. The J segment lost 2 bases and the V segment lost 4 bases, leaving 7 bases of the junction unmatched. DNA of the CDR3: TGTGCCACCAGTGAACCAAGCGGGGGGAGCAACACCGGGGAGCTGTTTTTT. It translates to CATSEPSGGSNTGELFF.

This chain uses TRBV4-3 with TRBJ1-3, with 7 bases matching TRBD1. Germline V CDR1 and CDR2: LGHNA, YSLEER. The V segment lost 0 bases and the J segment 6 bases; nucleotides outside the gene matches: 5. CDR3 length equals 15 residues. The CDR3 region is CASSQDGTGVNTIYF. The CDR3 DNA sequence: TGCGCCAGCAGCCAAGATGGAACAGGGGTAAACACCATATATTTT.

There are a few counts of this clonotype. This chain uses TRBV20-1 with TRBJ1-2; D possibly corresponds to TRBD1 (6 bases). V gave up 2 bases and J gave up 7 bases, with 14 bases separating them. CDR1 and CDR2 (germline): DFQATT, SNEGSKA (reference sequence). This CDR3 region has 13 residues. The CDR3 nucleotides are TGCAGTGCTAGAAGGGGGGATGTGGGTGGCTACACCTTC. Protein sequence: CSARRGDVGGYTF.

This chain uses TRBV7-9 with TRBJ1-4, with D maybe TRBD1 (5 bases). CDR1 SEHNR and CDR2 FQNEAQ come from the germline V gene (reference sequence). V lost 5 bases and J 10 bases, leaving 11 bases between the germline ends. The CDR3 totals 12 residues. The CDR3 sequence: CASSDGRGKLFF. The CDR3 DNA reads TGTGCCAGCAGCGACGGGAGGGGAAAACTGTTTTTT.

Only a few counts were recorded for this clonotype. The gene calls are TRBV6-6 and TRBJ2-1; D not resolved. The CDR3 has 11 residues. V lost 7 bases and J lost 8, with 9 bases in between. The germline V gene has CDR1 MNHNY and CDR2 SVGAGI (reference sequence). The CDR3 DNA reads as TGTGCCAGCAACCAGCAAGATGAGCAGTTCTTC. It codes for CASNQQDEQFF.

The V call is TRBV6-6, the J call TRBJ2-5; 7 positions match TRBD2. With V trimmed by 6 bases and J by 0 bases, 4 bases remained unmatched. The CDR3 runs to 14 residues. Germline V lookup: CDR1 MNHNY, CDR2 SVGAGI (reference sequence). The CDR3 sequence is CASRLSGDQETQYF. CDR3 bases: TGTGCCAGCAGATTGAGCGGGGACCAAGAGACCCAGTACTTC.

The rearrangement links TRBV20-1 to TRBJ2-5; D unresolved. The CDR3 covers 12 residues. Trimming left V 5 bases short and J 11 bases short, with 18 bases between. From germline, CDR1 is DFQATT and CDR2 SNEGSKA (reference sequence). CDR3 DNA: TGCAGTGCTCGCCCCGGGTCCTTAGAGCAGTACTTC. Its translation: CSARPGSLEQYF.

The chain employs TRBV15 and TRBJ2-6; the D gene is possibly TRBD1 (6 bases). The V gene lost 1 base and the J gene lost 0 bases, with 13 bases spanning the gap. The CDR3 runs 18 residues. Germline V lookup: CDR1 LNHNV, CDR2 YYDKDF (reference sequence). In DNA form, the CDR3 reads TGTGCCACCAGCAGAGTAGCAGGGGCCCACTCTGGGGCCAACGTCCTGACTTTC. Translating gives CATSRVAGAHSGANVLTF.